These 29 T cell receptor beta chains originate from one sample sequenced in a study of control samples from healthy donors and cancer patients. Profiling relied on immunoSEQ multiplex PCR, and the TCRdb table lists in-frame clones only, not all of them. The sample comprises 150,000 or so clones, approximately 94% of which are singletons, and almost 6% rests with the top ten. The specimen was blood. These receptors were taken from a man younger than 30 in good health.

CDR3 amino acids: CASSQDFTGGSGWGNQPQHF. The CDR3 DNA reads TGCGCCAGCAGCCAAGATTTCACAGGGGGCTCCGGCTGGGGCAATCAGCCCCAGCATTTT. The chain uses TRBV4-1 and TRBJ1-5; 9 bases align to TRBD1. The ends lost 0 bases at V and 2 bases at J; junction bases unmatched: 14. This CDR3 is built from 20 residues. Per the germline V gene, CDR1 is MGHRA and CDR2 is YSYEKL.

The chain links TRBV30 to TRBJ1-5, with 9 bases that match TRBD1. Germline loops: CDR1 GTSNPN, CDR2 SVGIG (reference sequence). This CDR3 has 13 amino acids. Losses at the gene ends were 2 bases for V and 8 bases for J; bases not matched to a gene: 4. Here the CDR3 reads CAWSNRGREPQHF. DNA of the CDR3: TGTGCCTGGAGTAACAGGGGGCGCGAGCCCCAGCATTTT.

The chain recombines TRBV24-1 with TRBJ2-1, with TRBD2 identical over 11 bases. The V gene's germline CDR1 is KGHDR and CDR2 SFDVKD. The CDR3 loop spans 14 amino acids. V was clipped by 9 bases and J by 3 bases; unmatched bases: 3. The CDR3 sequence: CATGTSGLYNEQFF. In nucleotides, the CDR3 is TGTGCCACCGGGACTAGCGGCCTCTACAATGAGCAGTTCTTC.

The chain uses TRBV6-5 and TRBJ1-2; 12 nucleotides align to TRBD1. Per the germline V gene, CDR1 is MNHEY and CDR2 is SVGAGI. The CDR3 covers 14 residues. V lost 7 bases to trimming and J lost 4 bases; unmatched junction nucleotides: 4. The CDR3 loop is CASTGTGGGYGYTF. CDR3 nucleotides: TGTGCCAGCACCGGGACAGGGGGCGGCTATGGCTACACCTTC.

This clone was observed once. The V call is TRBV5-6, the J call TRBJ2-1; perhaps TRBD2 as D (6 bases). With 2 bases removed from V and 6 bases from J, the gap between germline ends came to 12 bases. The CDR3 extends over 14 amino acids. The germline CDR1 and CDR2 sequences are SGHDT and YYEEEE. The CDR3 spells CASSLRREFNEQFF. The DNA of the CDR3 is TGTGCCAGCAGCTTAAGGCGGGAATTCAATGAGCAGTTCTTC.

This clone occurred once. The chain has TRBV7-2 and TRBJ1-2; 12 positions match TRBD1. The CDR3 extends over 14 amino acids. The germline V gene encodes CDR1 SGHTA and CDR2 FQGNSA. V trimming: 5 bases; J trimming: 6 bases; junction bases outside the gene matches: 4. The CDR3 nucleotides read TGTGCCAGCAGCCCAGGGACAGGGGGCGATGGCTACACCTTC. Translating it yields CASSPGTGGDGYTF.

The chain combines TRBV19 with TRBJ1-5, with D hard to call. The germline V gene has CDR1 LNHDA and CDR2 SQIVND (reference sequence). The V end lost 1 base, the J end lost 6 bases, and 10 bases lay between the germline ends. This CDR3 is 14 amino acids long. CDR3 sequence reads: CASSIALSGQPQHF. The CDR3 DNA reads TGTGCCAGTAGTATAGCCCTTAGCGGTCAGCCCCAGCATTTT.

This chain joins TRBV7-2 and TRBJ2-3, with D perhaps matching TRBD2 (6 bases). V was shortened by 1 base and J by 0 bases, with 17 bases between the two germline ends. CDR3 length: 18 amino acids. The germline CDR1 and CDR2 sequences are SGHTA and FQGNSA. For the CDR3, the DNA is TGTGCCAGCAGCTTAGTAACGGGGCGGGGTACTAGCACAGATACGCAGTATTTT. Amino acid sequence: CASSLVTGRGTSTDTQYF.

This clone was seen a single time. The rearrangement links TRBV25-1 to TRBJ1-6, with no clear D. Germline V lookup: CDR1 MGHDK, CDR2 SYGVNS. Deletions cut 4 bases from V and 10 bases from J, with 14 bases between. The CDR3 totals 14 residues. CDR3 sequence: CASSGVGSGSPLHF. The CDR3 DNA is TGTGCCAGCAGTGGAGTGGGTTCTGGGTCACCCCTCCACTTT.

The chain recombines TRBV7-9 with TRBJ2-2; D gene unclear. This CDR3 is built from 15 residues. CDR1 and CDR2 (germline): SEHNR, FQNEAQ (reference sequence). Trimming cost V 7 bases and J 4 bases, with 16 bases left between them. The CDR3 coding sequence is TGTGCCAGCACCCATCCCTCTAGTCCCACCGGGGAGCTGTTTTTT. Amino acid sequence: CASTHPSSPTGELFF.

The J gene is TRBJ2-7, the V gene TRBV2, with D possibly matching TRBD1 (5 bases). The CDR3 has 14 amino acids. From germline, CDR1 is SNHLY and CDR2 FYNNEI. Trimming pared 7 bases from V and 5 bases from J, leaving 18 bases between. The CDR3 here is CASKANQGLHEQYF. In DNA, the CDR3 is TGTGCCAGCAAGGCTAATCAGGGTTTGCACGAGCAGTACTTC.

The rearrangement joins TRBV7-8 to TRBJ1-1; D unclear. Germline assignment: CDR1 SGHVS and CDR2 FQNEAQ. Trimming took off 2 bases at V and 2 bases at J, with 6 bases between the two ends. There are 13 residues in the CDR3. The CDR3 loop reads CASSLRLNTEAFF. The CDR3 DNA sequence: TGTGCCAGCAGCTTAAGACTCAACACTGAAGCTTTCTTT.

The rearrangement joins TRBV7-6 to TRBJ1-4, with no clear D. CDR1 and CDR2 (germline): SGHVS, FNYEAQ. The V and J ends lost 6 bases and 5 bases respectively, with 16 bases between them. The length of the CDR3 is 15 residues. CDR3 DNA sequence: TGTGCCAGCAGACCGCGACCCAACCCGAATGAAAAACTGTTTTTT. Its translation is CASRPRPNPNEKLFF.

The chain couples TRBV7-2 to TRBJ2-3, with 10 bases aligning to TRBD1. Germline-derived CDR1 and CDR2 are SGHTA and FQGNSA. The junction had 10 bases not matched to a gene; V was cut back by 5 bases and J by 5 bases. The CDR3 length is 16 residues. The CDR3 protein is CASSILRQGAGDTQYF. As DNA, the CDR3 is TGTGCCAGCAGCATCCTAAGACAGGGGGCCGGAGATACGCAGTATTTT.

V is TRBV19 and J is TRBJ1-2, with D possibly matching TRBD1 (6 bases). The V gene's germline CDR1 is LNHDA and CDR2 SQIVND (reference sequence). This CDR3 is built from 15 residues. V was shortened by 3 bases and J by 6 bases, with 17 bases between the two germline ends. The CDR3 sequence: CASSILGQQLHGYTF. CDR3 coding DNA: TGTGCCAGTAGTATCCTCGGACAGCAACTACATGGCTACACCTTC.

This clone was detected only once. This sequence joins TRBV4-1 and TRBJ1-5; tentatively, D is TRBD1 (5 bases). The germline CDR1 and CDR2 sequences are MGHRA and YSYEKL. V lost 3 bases and J lost 7, with 7 bases in between. This CDR3 region has 12 residues. The CDR3 nucleotides read TGCGCCAGCAGCCAGGGGGGGCAGCCCCAGCATTTT. Residues: CASSQGGQPQHF.

The chain uses TRBV6-1 and TRBJ1-5; D call uncertain. The ends were cut back, 0 bases at V and 5 bases at J, with 8 bases in the middle. The length of the CDR3 is 14 residues. CDR1 MNHNS and CDR2 SASEGT come from the germline V gene. CDR3 nucleotide sequence: TGTGCCAGCAGTGAAGCCAGTGACCATCAGCCCCAGCATTTT. It encodes CASSEASDHQPQHF.

The rearrangement uses TRBV5-4 and TRBJ2-4; D not resolved. The CDR3 runs 12 residues. Looked up from germline, CDR1 is SGHNT and CDR2 is YYREEE (reference sequence). V lost 5 bases to trimming and J lost 3 bases, with 6 bases between them. CDR3 bases: TGTGCCAGCAGTGCCGGCAAAAACATTCAGTACTTC. The encoded protein is CASSAGKNIQYF.

This clone has just one count. The chain uses TRBV7-8 and TRBJ1-2; no firm D call. Germline CDR1 reads SGHVS; CDR2 reads FQNEAQ. The germline V and J ends were trimmed by 1 base and 2 bases, with 5 bases remaining between them. This CDR3 has 13 residues. The CDR3 DNA is TGTGCCAGCAGCTTAGGAGTCAACTATGGCTACACCTTC. Encoded protein: CASSLGVNYGYTF.

The chain combines TRBV11-3 with TRBJ1-3; a possible D gene is TRBD1 (6 bases). V lost 5 bases and J lost 4, with 18 bases in between. There are 16 residues in the CDR3. In germline, CDR1 is SGHNT, CDR2 YENEEA. In DNA form, the CDR3 reads TGTGCCAGCAGCGCGGGACGAACGGGGGGCGGAAACACCATATATTTT. Protein product: CASSAGRTGGGNTIYF.

The V gene is TRBV9, the J gene TRBJ2-7; 9 bases align to TRBD1. Trimming cost V 5 bases and J 3 bases; bases outside gene matches: 6. This CDR3 contains 14 residues. The germline V gene has CDR1 SGDLS and CDR2 YYNGEE. In DNA form, the CDR3 reads TGTGCCAGCAGTTCCGGGACAGGGAACTACGAGCAGTACTTC. Its translation is CASSSGTGNYEQYF.

V is TRBV18 and J is TRBJ2-1; the match to TRBD2 covers 7 bases. CDR1 and CDR2 from the germline V gene are KGHSH and LQKENI. The CDR3 totals 15 residues. The V and J ends lost 0 bases and 3 bases, in that order; junction bases with no gene match: 2. CDR3 sequence (DNA): TGTGCCAGCTCACCACCTGCTAGCGGCTACAATGAGCAGTTCTTC. It yields the protein CASSPPASGYNEQFF. Together with reference TRBV18 and TRBJ2-1, the CDR3 gives the full variable domain: NAGVMQNPRHLVRRRGQEARLRCSPMKGHSHVYWYRQLPEEGLKFMVYLQKENIIDESGMPKERFSAEFPKEGPSILRIQQVVRGDSAAYFCASSPPASGYNEQFFGPGTRLTVL.

Here the CDR3 reads CASSLAWGSHNYGYTF. The CDR3 DNA reads TGTGCCAGCAGCTTAGCATGGGGGTCTCATAACTATGGCTACACCTTC. V and J are TRBV7-9 and TRBJ1-2, with D perhaps matching TRBD1 (5 bases). The V gene lost 0 bases and the J gene lost 1 base, with 12 bases spanning the gap. The germline V gene encodes CDR1 SEHNR and CDR2 FQNEAQ (reference sequence). CDR3 length: 16 amino acids.

The J gene is TRBJ1-1, the V gene TRBV11-3; D is uncertain. Germline V lookup: CDR1 SGHNT, CDR2 YENEEA. The CDR3 has 14 amino acids. V lost 5 bases and J 4 bases, leaving 14 bases between the germline ends. CDR3 coding DNA: TGTGCCAGCAGCGCCACGGGCGGCTCCACTGAAGCTTTCTTT. It yields the protein CASSATGGSTEAFF. Filled out from reference TRBV11-3 and TRBJ1-1, the complete variable domain reads EAGVVQSPRYKIIEKKQPVAFWCNPISGHNTLYWYLQNLGQGPELLIRYENEEAVDDSQLPKDRFSAERLKGVDSTLKIQPAELGDSAVYLCASSATGGSTEAFFGQGTRLTVV.

The chain has TRBV10-2 and TRBJ1-2, with TRBD1 as a possible D gene (6 bases). The CDR3 totals 13 residues. V lost 2 bases and J 4 bases, leaving 8 bases between the germline ends. From germline, CDR1 is WSHSY and CDR2 SAAADI. The CDR3 region has the DNA TGCGCCAGCAGTGAGACAGGGTCCTATGGCTACACCTTC. This encodes CASSETGSYGYTF.

The chain employs TRBV28 and TRBJ2-1; 8 positions match TRBD2. J gave up 2 bases and V 4 bases, and 4 bases lay outside the gene matches. The germline V gene has CDR1 MDHEN and CDR2 SYDVKM. The CDR3 totals 15 residues. This CDR3 reads CASSSPGLAYNEQFF. CDR3 DNA sequence: TGTGCCAGCAGTTCACCGGGACTAGCCTACAATGAGCAGTTCTTC.

In this sample, this clone turned up once. This chain joins TRBV4-1 and TRBJ1-1; 8 bases are shared with TRBD1. With 3 bases clipped from V and 4 bases from J, the junction kept 4 bases outside the gene matches. CDR1 is MGHRA and CDR2 is YSYEKL in the germline V gene. This CDR3 is 14 amino acids long. In DNA, the CDR3 is TGCGCCAGCAGCCATTTAGACAGGGGCACTGAAGCTTTCTTT. Its protein product is CASSHLDRGTEAFF.

The rearrangement joins TRBV6-5 to TRBJ2-7, with TRBD2 matching over 7 bases. This CDR3 region has 16 residues. Germline assignment: CDR1 MNHEY and CDR2 SVGAGI. The junction had 7 bases not matched to a gene; V was cut back by 2 bases and J by 0 bases. CDR3: CASSYIPGTTSYEQYF. The CDR3 DNA follows: TGTGCCAGCAGTTACATTCCCGGGACTACCTCCTACGAGCAGTACTTC.

The chain carries TRBV4-2 and TRBJ1-2, with 9 bases matching TRBD1. The CDR3 is 15 amino acids. Germline V lookup: CDR1 LGHNA, CDR2 YNFKEQ. Trimming cost V 2 bases and J 5 bases; bases outside gene matches: 6. CDR3 nucleotides: TGTGCCAGCAGCCAACCCGACAGGGGGGAGTATGGCTACACCTTC. Translated, it gives CASSQPDRGEYGYTF.